Described below is a single T cell receptor beta chain sequence and its context. What it binds is unknown. This specimen comes from a study of shared clonotypes between healthy human individuals. General study findings and limits: Some naive CD4 clonotypes, roughly 5%, turned up in common across a handful of donors.

Profiling relied on immunoSEQ multiplex PCR, and the TCRdb table lists in-frame clones only, not all of them. The sample holds approximately 1,500,000 clones, around 98% seen once. The TCR sequence derives from a man aged 30-40 years in good health. Sequencing used naive CD4+ T cells sorted from blood. Subset of the sample: CD45RA+ positively selected.

CDR3 protein: CASSYSRGTFNYGYTF. CDR3 in DNA: TGTGCCAGCAGTTACTCGAGAGGAACTTTTAACTATGGCTACACCTTC. The chain joins TRBV6-6 to TRBJ1-2, with D unresolved. This CDR3 is 16 amino acids long. V was shortened by 0 bases and J by 1 base, with 12 bases between the two germline ends. Germline CDR1 and CDR2: MNHNY and SVGAGI (reference sequence).